The next 19 T cell receptor beta chains were all read from a single sample in a study of CD8+ T cells in alopecia areata. Following extraction, RNA underwent reverse transcription to cDNA, which served as the sequencing template. Using immunoSEQ multiplex PCR, the repertoire was profiled, and TCRdb retains in-frame clones only, with some absent. The sample lists fewer than 250,000 clones, 50% to 65% occurring once. Sequenced material: CD4+ T cells sorted from blood, taken at week 0. Receptor source: a human donor with alopecia areata.

The CDR3 is CASSRDRLILYEQYF. The CDR3 coding sequence is TGCGCCAGCAGTCGGGACAGGCTGATCCTCTACGAGCAGTACTTC. The V and J genes are TRBV5-1 and TRBJ2-7, with 8 bases fitting TRBD1. Per the germline V gene, CDR1 is SGHRS and CDR2 is YFSETQ. CDR3 length: 15 amino acids. Losses at the gene ends were 5 bases for V and 3 bases for J; bases not matched to a gene: 10.

The gene calls are TRBV7-8 and TRBJ1-5; 7 nucleotides match TRBD1. This CDR3 spans 15 amino acids. Unmatched junction bases numbered 3, after V lost 3 bases and J lost 1 base. Germline V gene lookup returns CDR1 SGHVS and CDR2 FQNEAQ. In nucleotides, the CDR3 is TGTGCCAGCAGCTTCGCAGGGGGGAGCAATCAGCCCCAGCATTTT. Translating it yields CASSFAGGSNQPQHF.

In the case of this clone: Different DNA sequences within this sample yield the same CDR3. The chain couples TRBV30 to TRBJ1-1; maybe TRBD1 (5 bases). Deletions cut 0 bases from V and 1 base from J, with 9 bases between. CDR1 GTSNPN and CDR2 SVGIG come from the germline V gene (reference sequence). The CDR3 extends over 14 amino acids. The CDR3 region is CAWSVGRGNTEAFF. CDR3 nucleotide sequence: TGTGCCTGGAGTGTGGGAAGGGGGAACACTGAAGCTTTCTTT.

This clone appeared once. Additional DNA sequences in this sample encode the identical CDR3. The rearrangement joins TRBV30 to TRBJ2-7; D is unclear. V was pared by 2 bases and J by 0 bases, with 2 bases between. The germline V gene has CDR1 GTSNPN and CDR2 SVGIG (reference sequence). The length of the CDR3 is 11 residues. The CDR3 nucleotides read TGTGCCTGGAGTCGCTCCTACGAGCAGTACTTC. This codes for CAWSRSYEQYF.

V is TRBV7-9 and J is TRBJ2-5; possible D gene TRBD1, 5 bases. Germline V gene data show CDR1 as SEHNR and CDR2 as FQNEAQ (reference sequence). The CDR3 extends over 16 amino acids. V was shortened by 1 base and J by 1 base, with 13 bases between the two germline ends. CDR3 nucleotides: TGTGCCAGCAGCTTAGATGCAGGGTACCTCCAAGAGACCCAGTACTTC. It translates to CASSLDAGYLQETQYF.

A word on this clone: This may come from a read error, since a much larger clone is one base off. The V gene is TRBV9, the J gene TRBJ2-7; D gene uncertain. Looked up from germline, CDR1 is SGDLS and CDR2 is YYNGEE. The CDR3 is 12 residues long. V lost 4 bases and J 0 bases, leaving 5 bases between the germline ends. CDR3 in amino acids: CASSPTSYEQYF. In DNA, the CDR3 is TGTGCCAGCAGCCCTACCTCCTACGAGCAGTACTTC.

V is TRBV7-3 and J is TRBJ2-1; 9 bases are shared with TRBD2. After removal of 5 bases from V and 6 bases from J, the junction contained 11 bases not matched to a gene. The germline V gene encodes CDR1 SGHTA and CDR2 FQGTGA. This CDR3 is 16 amino acids long. In DNA form, the CDR3 reads TGTGCCAGCAGCCGTAGTGGGGGTAGCGGGAGCAATGAGCAGTTCTTC. It encodes CASSRSGGSGSNEQFF.

The chain has TRBV7-2 and TRBJ2-5; 9 bases map to TRBD2. The CDR3 extends over 16 amino acids. Germline V gene data show CDR1 as SGHTA and CDR2 as FQGNSA. V lost 2 bases and J lost 4; bases outside the gene matches: 8. CDR3 DNA sequence: TGTGCCAGCAGCTTAAGCTGGCGGGGGGGAGGAGAGACCCAGTACTTC. Translated, it gives CASSLSWRGGGETQYF.

The chain carries TRBV9 and TRBJ1-5; D is possibly TRBD1 (6 bases). This CDR3 spans 14 amino acids. The germline V gene has CDR1 SGDLS and CDR2 YYNGEE. V was shortened by 4 bases and J by 7 bases, with 15 bases between the two germline ends. CDR3: CASSRDTTNQPQHF. CDR3 bases: TGTGCCAGCAGCAGGGACACCACCAACCAGCCCCAGCATTTT.

This clone was seen a handful of times. The chain links TRBV30 to TRBJ2-3; D not certain. V was cut by 4 bases and J by 2 bases, with 7 bases left in between. CDR3 size: 12 residues. Per germline, CDR1 GTSNPN and CDR2 SVGIG (reference sequence). The CDR3: CAWTPLTDTQYF. CDR3 coding DNA: TGTGCCTGGACTCCCCTCACAGATACGCAGTATTTT.

This rearrangement joins TRBV7-6 to TRBJ2-7, with D tentatively TRBD2 (6 bases). Germline CDR1 SGHVS, CDR2 FNYEAQ. The CDR3 is 15 residues long. Trimming removed 1 base at V and 2 bases at J, with 12 bases between. The CDR3 loop reads CASSLDTGVPYEQYF. CDR3 in DNA: TGTGCCAGCAGCTTAGACACGGGGGTCCCCTACGAGCAGTACTTC. The full variable domain, completed using reference TRBV7-6 and TRBJ2-7, is GAGVSQSPRYKVTKRGQDVALRCDPISGHVSLYWYRQALGQGPEFLTYFNYEAQQDKSGLPNDRFSAERPEGSISTLTIQRTEQRDSAMYRCASSLDTGVPYEQYFGPGTRLTVT.

This clone was observed once. The CDR3 is CASSLVRGGNQPQHF. The CDR3 DNA is TGTGCCAGCAGTTTGGTTAGGGGGGGCAATCAGCCCCAGCATTTT. This chain uses TRBV27 with TRBJ1-5; a weak D match, TRBD1 (6 bases). This CDR3 region has 15 residues. Trimming stripped 3 bases from V and 2 bases from J, with 11 bases between. Germline lookup yields CDR1 MNHEY and CDR2 SMNVEV (reference sequence).

V usage is TRBV6-1 and J usage is TRBJ1-2, with a possible D match to TRBD1 (5 bases). The CDR3 is 13 amino acids. V shed 6 bases and J shed 14 bases, with 22 bases lying between them. The germline CDR1 and CDR2 sequences are MNHNS and SASEGT. Here the CDR3 reads CASSDQGVTPRTF. Written as DNA, the CDR3 is TGTGCCAGCAGCGATCAGGGTGTAACCCCGAGGACCTTC.

The chain couples TRBV10-3 to TRBJ1-2; 11 bases agree with TRBD1. Trimming at V came to 10 bases and at J to 4 bases, leaving 11 bases not matched to a gene. Germline assignment: CDR1 ENHRY and CDR2 SYGVKD. There are 15 residues in the CDR3. The CDR3 DNA follows: TGTGCCAGTTTCCCCCGGGACAGGGGGAGCTATGGCTACACCTTC. Amino acid sequence: CASFPRDRGSYGYTF.

The rearrangement links TRBV29-1 to TRBJ2-7; weak D call: TRBD2 (7 bases). Trimming stripped 7 bases from V and 0 bases from J, with 13 bases between. This CDR3 has 13 amino acids. Germline CDR1 SQVTM, CDR2 ANQGSEA. This CDR3 reads CSARGARSYEQYF. Here the CDR3 DNA reads TGCAGCGCCCGGGGGGCCCGCTCCTACGAGCAGTACTTC.

This clone was seen only once. The rearrangement joins TRBV4-2 to TRBJ2-1; 7 positions agree with TRBD2. The CDR3 is made up of 17 amino acids. Germline CDR1 and CDR2: LGHNA and YNFKEQ. With V trimmed by 0 bases and J by 0 bases, 5 bases remained unmatched. The CDR3 nucleotides read TGTGCCAGCAGCCAAGATGGGAGGGTTCCCTCCTACAATGAGCAGTTCTTC. Translation gives CASSQDGRVPSYNEQFF.

This clone was observed a single time. This rearrangement joins TRBV30 to TRBJ2-1, with 7 bases matching TRBD2. J lost 6 bases, V lost 2 bases, and 10 bases had no gene match. The CDR3 covers 15 residues. In germline, CDR1 is GTSNPN, CDR2 SVGIG (reference sequence). The CDR3: CAWSFGTTSVNEQFF. DNA for the CDR3: TGTGCCTGGAGTTTCGGGACTACATCGGTCAATGAGCAGTTCTTC. The full variable domain, its missing parts supplied by reference TRBV30 and TRBJ2-1, is SQTIHQWPATLVQPVGSPLSLECTVEGTSNPNLYWYRQAAGRGLQLLFYSVGIGQISSEVPQNLSASRPQDRQFILSSKKLLLSDSGFYLCAWSFGTTSVNEQFFGPGTRLTVL.

The chain is built from TRBV5-4 and TRBJ2-3; D gene unclear. The germline gives CDR1 SGHNT, CDR2 YYREEE (reference sequence). CDR3 length equals 15 residues. The V end lost 0 bases, the J end lost 5 bases, and 13 bases lay between the germline ends. The CDR3 loop is CASSLDGRPEDTQYF. In nucleotides, the CDR3 is TGTGCCAGCAGCTTGGACGGCAGGCCAGAAGATACGCAGTATTTT.

This clone was observed a few times. In the same sample, other DNA sequences code for this CDR3. J is TRBJ2-3 and V is TRBV7-2; possibly TRBD2 for D (5 bases). The germline V and J ends were trimmed by 5 bases and 2 bases, with 11 bases remaining between them. The CDR3 contains 14 residues. Germline-derived CDR1 and CDR2 are SGHTA and FQGNSA. CDR3: CASSPGLATDTQYF. The CDR3 nucleotides are TGTGCCAGCAGCCCCGGACTGGCCACAGATACGCAGTATTTT. The full variable domain, completed using reference TRBV7-2 and TRBJ2-3, is GAGVSQSPSNKVTEKGKDVELRCDPISGHTALYWYRQSLGQGLEFLIYFQGNSAPDKSGLPSDRFSAERTGGSVSTLTIQRTQQEDSAVYLCASSPGLATDTQYFGPGTRLTVL.